The clone carrying this T cell receptor (beta chain) was observed at least ten times. The CDR3 consists of 17 residues. With 7 bases removed from V and 7 bases from J, the gap between germline ends came to 26 bases. In germline, CDR1 is SGHRS, CDR2 YFSETQ. In TCRdb, the RT-PCR reads were re-called with MiXCR into one record per CDR3 protein. The top ten clones hold 3.6% of a sample with hundreds of thousands of distinct CDR3 sequences, around 14% of them seen once. This TCR was recovered from a female donor in good health, serving as a healthy control. Sample: memory CD4+ T cells from blood. This chain joins TRBV5-1 and TRBJ2-2, with D tentatively TRBD1 (6 bases). CDR3 in DNA: TGCGCCAGCTCCCTTGGGGCAAACAGGGTCATTATCGGGGAGCTGTTTTTT. Protein: CASSLGANRVIIGELFF. Full variable domain (outside the CDR3, taken from reference TRBV5-1 and TRBJ2-2): KAGVTQTPRYLIKTRGQQVTLSCSPISGHRSVSWYQQTPGQGLQFLFEYFSETQRNKGNFPGRFSGRQFSNSRSEMNVSTLELGDSALYLCASSLGANRVIIGELFFGEGSRLTVL.